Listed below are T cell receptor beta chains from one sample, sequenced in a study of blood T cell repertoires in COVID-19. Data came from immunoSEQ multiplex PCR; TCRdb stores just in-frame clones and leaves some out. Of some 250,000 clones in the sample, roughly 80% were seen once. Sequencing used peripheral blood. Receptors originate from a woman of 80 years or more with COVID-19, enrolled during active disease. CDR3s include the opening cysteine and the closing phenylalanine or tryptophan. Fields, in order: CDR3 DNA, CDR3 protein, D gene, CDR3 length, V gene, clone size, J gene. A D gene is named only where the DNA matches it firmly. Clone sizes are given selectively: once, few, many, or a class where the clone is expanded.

DNA: TGTGCCAGCAGCCGGGACTTGGGGGACCGGGGCTACACCTTC
CDR3: CASSRDLGDRGYTF
D: .
length: 14
V: TRBV2
size: .
J: TRBJ1-2

DNA: TGTGCCAGCAGTGGACGCTTCAGGGGGGTTAATGAAAAACTGTTTTTT
CDR3: CASSGRFRGVNEKLFF
D: TRBD1
length: 16
V: TRBV6-1
size: .
J: TRBJ1-4

DNA: TGTGCCAGCAGCTCATGGCGGGGGAAGTACGAGCAGTACTTC
CDR3: CASSSWRGKYEQYF
D: TRBD2
length: 14
V: TRBV7-9
size: .
J: TRBJ2-7

DNA: TGTGCCAGCAGCTTATCAGGGGGTGTTACTGAAGCTTTCTTT
CDR3: CASSLSGGVTEAFF
D: TRBD1
length: 14
V: TRBV11-2
size: .
J: TRBJ1-1

DNA: TGTGCCAGCAGGCCAGCGGGGTGGAGAGAGACCCAGTACTTC
CDR3: CASRPAGWRETQYF
D: TRBD2
length: 14
V: TRBV6-5
size: .
J: TRBJ2-5

DNA: TGTGCCAGCAGCCGCGCATCCGGGGTATTAACTGAAGCTTTCTTT
CDR3: CASSRASGVLTEAFF
D: .
length: 15
V: TRBV5-6
size: .
J: TRBJ1-1

DNA: TGTGCCTGGAGTGTGGGGACAGGGGGTTACGAGCAGTACTTC
CDR3: CAWSVGTGGYEQYF
D: TRBD1
length: 14
V: TRBV30
size: .
J: TRBJ2-7

DNA: TGTGCCACCAGCAGAAACATAGTGGCAGGGTGGTCAGAAATTGGGGCCAACGTCCTGACTTTC
CDR3: CATSRNIVAGWSEIGANVLTF
D: .
length: 21
V: TRBV15
size: .
J: TRBJ2-6

DNA: TGTGCCAGCAGCTGGACAGACGCTAACTATGGCTACACCTTC
CDR3: CASSWTDANYGYTF
D: .
length: 14
V: TRBV2
size: .
J: TRBJ1-2

DNA: TGTGCCAGCATCGAGGGCACCGGGACAGGGGGTAATGAGCAGTTCTTC
CDR3: CASIEGTGTGGNEQFF
D: TRBD1
length: 16
V: TRBV2
size: .
J: TRBJ2-1

DNA: TGTGCCAGCTGTCCTAGCGGGACTACTTACGAGCAGTACTTC
CDR3: CASCPSGTTYEQYF
D: TRBD2
length: 14
V: TRBV28
size: .
J: TRBJ2-7

DNA: TGTGCCAGCAGACAGGACAGGGTATCCGGCGATGGCTACACCTTC
CDR3: CASRQDRVSGDGYTF
D: TRBD1
length: 15
V: TRBV6-5
size: .
J: TRBJ1-2

DNA: TGTGCCAGCAGTTTTGGCCCCTCTAACTATGGCTACACCTTC
CDR3: CASSFGPSNYGYTF
D: .
length: 14
V: TRBV28
size: .
J: TRBJ1-2

DNA: TGTGCCAGCAGTTCCCCGGAGAAAAATGAGCAGTTCTTC
CDR3: CASSSPEKNEQFF
D: .
length: 13
V: TRBV27
size: .
J: TRBJ2-1

DNA: TGTGCCAGCAGCTTGAGTAGCGGCTACAATGAGCAGTTCTTC
CDR3: CASSLSSGYNEQFF
D: .
length: 14
V: TRBV7-2
size: .
J: TRBJ2-1

DNA: TGTGCCAGCAGCCTACGAGCCAGGGGTAGTTTGGGCACCGGGGAGCTGTTTTTT
CDR3: CASSLRARGSLGTGELFF
D: .
length: 18
V: TRBV11-2
size: .
J: TRBJ2-2

DNA: TGTGCCAGCAGCGTAGTGGACAGGAACACTGAAGCTTTCTTT
CDR3: CASSVVDRNTEAFF
D: .
length: 14
V: TRBV9
size: .
J: TRBJ1-1

DNA: TGTGCCAGCAGCTTTCTGACAGGGGGAGTTTATAATTCACCCCTCCACTTT
CDR3: CASSFLTGGVYNSPLHF
D: TRBD1
length: 17
V: TRBV7-8
size: .
J: TRBJ1-6

DNA: TGCAGCGCCATCGGGACAGTGAACACTGAAGCTTTCTTT
CDR3: CSAIGTVNTEAFF
D: TRBD1
length: 13
V: TRBV29-1
size: .
J: TRBJ1-1

DNA: TGTGCCAGCAGCTCGACTAGCGGGACCCGCTCCTACAATGAGCAGTTCTTC
CDR3: CASSSTSGTRSYNEQFF
D: TRBD2
length: 17
V: TRBV7-2
size: .
J: TRBJ2-1

DNA: TGTGCCACCAGCCAGGGGGATCACTTTGGCTACACCTTC
CDR3: CATSQGDHFGYTF
D: TRBD1
length: 13
V: TRBV24-1
size: .
J: TRBJ1-2

DNA: TGTGCTAGTCGGCGGGGGGCGTCTGTTTTGGATACGCAGTATTTT
CDR3: CASRRGASVLDTQYF
D: TRBD2
length: 15
V: TRBV12-5
size: .
J: TRBJ2-3

DNA: TGCGCCAGCAGCTCGGGACTCGATAGCAATCAGCCCCAGCATTTT
CDR3: CASSSGLDSNQPQHF
D: .
length: 15
V: TRBV5-1
size: few
J: TRBJ1-5

DNA: TGTGCCAGCAGTCCTAGACAGGGAAACATTCAGTACTTC
CDR3: CASSPRQGNIQYF
D: TRBD1
length: 13
V: TRBV2
size: .
J: TRBJ2-4

DNA: TGTGCCAGCAGCTTAGAAGTAGCGGGGAGGGGTACGCAGTATTTT
CDR3: CASSLEVAGRGTQYF
D: TRBD2
length: 15
V: TRBV7-2
size: .
J: TRBJ2-3

DNA: TGTGCCACCAGTGATTTGCAAGCAGGGACCTATAATTCACCCCTCCACTTT
CDR3: CATSDLQAGTYNSPLHF
D: .
length: 17
V: TRBV24-1
size: .
J: TRBJ1-6

DNA: TGTGCCAGCATCCCACCCCCCGACTCGGGTCAGCCCCAGCATTTT
CDR3: CASIPPPDSGQPQHF
D: .
length: 15
V: TRBV27
size: .
J: TRBJ1-5